This T cell receptor (beta chain) was identified during a study of Graves' ophthalmopathy and Graves' hyperthyroidism. Study-wide results and caveats: Ophthalmopathy progression predictions by the model showed nearly 75% specificity and approximately 67% sensitivity. Detection in blood was also observed for most expanded thyroid clonotypes above 0.001 frequency.

The PBMCs used were ones drawn from 8 to 10 ml of fresh peripheral blood. RNA transcripts provided the template for amplifying TCR beta CDR3 regions. In the first round, RT-PCR was carried out with HTBI primers, and a multiplex PCR formed the second round. TCRdb recomputed calls from the multiplex PCR reads with MiXCR, one row per CDR3 protein. Altogether about 340,000 distinct CDR3 sequences are present, roughly 15% being singletons, with the ten largest covering around 12%. CDR3 length: 14 amino acids. CDR1 is SGHTA and CDR2 is FQGNSA in the germline V gene. J was trimmed by 6 bases and V by 3 bases; bases with no gene match: 8. In this sample, this clonotype turned up many times. Its antigen remains unknown.

The origin of this receptor is an adult man with Graves' ophthalmopathy. Source material: peripheral blood. This chain joins TRBV7-2 and TRBJ2-7, with 7 bases fitting TRBD1. CDR3 amino acids: CASSLGQWGPEQYF. CDR3 sequence (DNA): TGTGCCAGCAGCTTGGGACAGTGGGGACCCGAGCAGTACTTC.